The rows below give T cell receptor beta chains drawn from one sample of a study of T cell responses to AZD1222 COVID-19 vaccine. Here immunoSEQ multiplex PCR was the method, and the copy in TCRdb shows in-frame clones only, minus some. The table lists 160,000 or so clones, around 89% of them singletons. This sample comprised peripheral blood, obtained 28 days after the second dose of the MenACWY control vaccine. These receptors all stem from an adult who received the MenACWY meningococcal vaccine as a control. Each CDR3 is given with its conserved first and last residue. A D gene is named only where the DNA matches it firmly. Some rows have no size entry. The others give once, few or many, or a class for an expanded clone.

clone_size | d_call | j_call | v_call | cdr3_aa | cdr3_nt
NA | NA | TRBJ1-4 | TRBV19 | CATLRKFPNEKLFF | TGTGCCACCCTCCGCAAGTTTCCTAATGAAAAACTGTTTTTT
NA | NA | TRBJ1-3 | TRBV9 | CASSVEGSGNTIYF | TGTGCCAGCAGCGTAGAGGGTTCTGGAAACACCATATATTTT
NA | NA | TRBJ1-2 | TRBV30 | CAWSDPGRRYGYTF | TGTGCCTGGAGTGATCCGGGACGGAGGTATGGCTACACCTTC
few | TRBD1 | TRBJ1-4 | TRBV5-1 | CASSWGTGNEKLFF | TGCGCCAGCAGCTGGGGGACAGGGAATGAAAAACTGTTTTTT
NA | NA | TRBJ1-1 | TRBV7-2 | CASSRGQNTEAFF | TGTGCCAGCAGCCGAGGACAAAACACTGAAGCTTTCTTT
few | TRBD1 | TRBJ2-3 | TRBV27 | CASTLLGTGGQDTQYF | TGTGCCAGCACCCTACTGGGGACAGGGGGCCAAGATACGCAGTATTTT
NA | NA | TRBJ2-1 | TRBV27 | CATGDFSLFF | TGTGCTACCGGGGACTTTTCTCTGTTCTTC
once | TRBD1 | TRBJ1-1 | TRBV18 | CASSPLGTGAKGGTEAFF | TGTGCCAGCTCACCGCTCGGGACAGGGGCAAAAGGCGGCACTGAAGCTTTCTTT
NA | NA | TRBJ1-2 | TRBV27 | CATSPWGREGYTF | TGTGCCACATCCCCCTGGGGCAGGGAAGGCTACACCTTC
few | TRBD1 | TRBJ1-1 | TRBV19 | CASSSRDRGEGTEAFF | TGTGCCAGTAGTTCTCGGGACAGGGGCGAGGGCACTGAAGCTTTCTTT
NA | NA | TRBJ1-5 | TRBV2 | CASSELLQVNQPQHF | TGTGCCAGCAGTGAATTATTACAGGTCAATCAGCCCCAGCATTTT
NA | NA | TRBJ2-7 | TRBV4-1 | CASSQGPDTYEQYF | TGCGCCAGCAGCCAAGGACCGGATACCTACGAGCAGTACTTC
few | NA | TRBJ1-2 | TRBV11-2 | CASSPSRDGYTF | TGTGCCAGCAGCCCCAGCCGGGATGGCTACACCTTC
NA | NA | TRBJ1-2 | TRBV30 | CAWSGTGLGGYTF | TGTGCCTGGAGCGGGACGGGTTTGGGTGGCTACACCTTC
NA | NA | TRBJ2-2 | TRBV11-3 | CASSLVWAGELFF | TGTGCCAGCAGCTTAGTATGGGCCGGGGAGCTGTTTTTT
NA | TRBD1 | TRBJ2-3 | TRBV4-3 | CASSQGSGTGTDTQYF | TGCGCCAGCAGCCAAGGCAGCGGGACAGGGACCGATACGCAGTATTTT
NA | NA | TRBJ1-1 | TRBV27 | CASGRGQSVAFF | TGTGCCAGCGGGCGAGGACAGTCGGTAGCTTTCTTT
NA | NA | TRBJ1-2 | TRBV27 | CASSPRIRGDGYTF | TGTGCCAGCAGTCCAAGAATTAGGGGAGATGGCTACACCTTC
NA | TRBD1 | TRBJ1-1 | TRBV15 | CATSNPGTGDTEAFF | TGTGCCACCAGTAATCCCGGGACAGGGGACACTGAAGCTTTCTTT
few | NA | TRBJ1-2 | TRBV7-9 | CASSLGETALWGYTF | TGTGCCAGCAGCTTAGGAGAAACTGCTCTATGGGGCTACACCTTC
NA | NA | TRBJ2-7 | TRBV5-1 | CASSLFPDGAGEQYF | TGCGCCAGCAGCTTGTTCCCGGACGGAGCCGGCGAGCAGTACTTC
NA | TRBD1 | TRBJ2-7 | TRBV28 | CASSGDRDNYEQYF | TGTGCCAGCAGTGGGGACAGGGACAACTACGAGCAGTACTTC
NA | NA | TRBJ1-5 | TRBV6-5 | CASSSIGQPQHF | TGTGCCAGCAGTTCGATCGGTCAGCCCCAGCATTTT
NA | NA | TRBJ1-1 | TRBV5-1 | CASSLLGNTEAFF | TGCGCCAGCAGCTTGCTGGGGAACACTGAAGCTTTCTTT
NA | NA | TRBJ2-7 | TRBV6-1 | CASSEGGRSSYEQYF | TGTGCCAGCAGTGAAGGGGGCAGGAGCTCCTACGAGCAGTACTTC
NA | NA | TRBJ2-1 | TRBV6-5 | CASSRTWSSYNEQFF | TGTGCCAGCAGCCGGACTTGGAGCTCCTACAATGAGCAGTTCTTC
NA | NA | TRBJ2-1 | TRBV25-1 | CATRWGSSYNEQFF | TGTGCCACCAGATGGGGGAGCTCCTACAATGAGCAGTTCTTC
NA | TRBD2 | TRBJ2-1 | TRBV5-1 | CASSVSSGSWYNEQFF | TGCGCCAGCAGCGTATCTAGCGGGAGTTGGTACAATGAGCAGTTCTTC
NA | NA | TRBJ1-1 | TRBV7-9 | CASSYRTENTEAFF | TGTGCCAGCAGCTACAGGACGGAGAACACTGAAGCTTTCTTT
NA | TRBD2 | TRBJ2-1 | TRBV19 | CASSDRTSGSYNEQFF | TGTGCCAGTAGCGATCGGACTAGCGGTTCCTACAATGAGCAGTTCTTC
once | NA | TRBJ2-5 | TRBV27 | CASSRAGEETQYF | TGTGCCAGCAGCCGGGCAGGGGAAGAGACCCAGTACTTC
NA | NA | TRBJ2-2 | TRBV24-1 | CATRDFNTGELFF | TGTGCCACCAGGGACTTTAACACCGGGGAGCTGTTTTTT
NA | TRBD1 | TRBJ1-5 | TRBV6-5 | CASSNGDSAHQPQHF | TGTGCCAGCAGCAATGGGGACAGCGCCCATCAGCCCCAGCATTTT
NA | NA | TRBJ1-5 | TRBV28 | CASSLSGTDVWPQHF | TGTGCCAGCAGTTTATCCGGGACGGACGTATGGCCCCAGCATTTT
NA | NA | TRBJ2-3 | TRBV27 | CASSSIGGTDTQYF | TGTGCCAGCAGTTCAATAGGAGGCACAGATACGCAGTATTTT
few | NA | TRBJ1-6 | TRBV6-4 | CAALNSPLHF | TGTGCCGCCCTTAATTCACCCCTCCACTTT
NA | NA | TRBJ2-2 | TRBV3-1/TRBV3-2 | CASSVGRNTGELFF | TGTGCCAGCTCCGTTGGGCGGAACACCGGGGAGCTGTTTTTT